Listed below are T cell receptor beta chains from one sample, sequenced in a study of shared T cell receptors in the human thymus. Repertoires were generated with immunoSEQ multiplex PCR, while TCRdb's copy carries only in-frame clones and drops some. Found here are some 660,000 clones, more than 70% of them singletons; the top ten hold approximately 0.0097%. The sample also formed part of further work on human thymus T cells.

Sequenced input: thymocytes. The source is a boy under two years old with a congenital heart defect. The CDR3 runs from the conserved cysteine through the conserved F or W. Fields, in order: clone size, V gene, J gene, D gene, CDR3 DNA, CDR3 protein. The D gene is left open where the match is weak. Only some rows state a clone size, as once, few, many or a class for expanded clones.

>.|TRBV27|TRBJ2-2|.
TGTGCCAGCAGCTGGACTGTAACCGGGGAGCTGTTTTTT
CASSWTVTGELFF
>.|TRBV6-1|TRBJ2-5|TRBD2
TGTGCCAGCGGTAGCGGGGGATTACAAGAGACCCAGTACTTC
CASGSGGLQETQYF
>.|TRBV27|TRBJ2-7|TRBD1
TGTGCCAGCAACCGACAGGGCGGTTTCGAGCAGTACTTC
CASNRQGGFEQYF
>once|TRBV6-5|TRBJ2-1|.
TGTGCCAGCAGTTACTGGGGAAGCGGGTGTTTTAGTGAGCAGTTCTTC
CASSYWGSGCFSEQFF
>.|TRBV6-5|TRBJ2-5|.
TGTGCCAGCAGTTACCGCCGGGACTGGGACCAAGAGACCCAGTACTTC
CASSYRRDWDQETQYF
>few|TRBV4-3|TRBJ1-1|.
TGCGCCAGCAGCCAAACCAGCGAACAGGACACTGAAGCTTTCTTT
CASSQTSEQDTEAFF
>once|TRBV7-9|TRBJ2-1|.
TGTGCCAGCAATCATCGCGGTTACGGGCAGTTCTTC
CASNHRGYGQFF
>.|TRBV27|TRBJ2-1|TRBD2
TGTGCCAGCAGCTACGGACTAGCGGGAGGGCCTTTGAATGAGCAGTTCTTC
CASSYGLAGGPLNEQFF
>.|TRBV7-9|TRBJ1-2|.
TGTGCCAGCAGCTCTCCGGGCCGGGAGCCCTATGGCTACACCTTC
CASSSPGREPYGYTF
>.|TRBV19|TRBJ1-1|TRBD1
TGTGCCGGGGGGACAGGGGGCGAGGGCACTGAAGCTTTCTTT
CAGGTGGEGTEAFF
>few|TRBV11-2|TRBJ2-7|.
TGTGCCAGCATCCCACGGGGTGATCGCTACGAGCAGTACTTC
CASIPRGDRYEQYF
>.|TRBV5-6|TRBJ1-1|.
TGTGCCAGCAGCTTGGGTGGGGAGGTGGGGAACACTGAAGCTTTCTTT
CASSLGGEVGNTEAFF
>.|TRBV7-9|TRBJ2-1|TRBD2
TGTGCCAGCAGCTTAGATTTTAGCGGGATGCACAATGAGCAGTTCTTC
CASSLDFSGMHNEQFF
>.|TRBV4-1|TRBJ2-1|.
TGCGCCAGCAATTCCCGGAGCAATGAGCAGTTCTTC
CASNSRSNEQFF
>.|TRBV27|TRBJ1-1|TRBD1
TGTGCCAGCAGTTCCCAGGGGGCACCTGAAGCTTTCTTT
CASSSQGAPEAFF
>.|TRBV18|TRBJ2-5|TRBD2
TGTGCCAGCTCCCACGGACTAGCGGAAGAGACCCAGTACTTC
CASSHGLAEETQYF
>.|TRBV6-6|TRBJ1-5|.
TGTGCCAGCAGTACAATCGGAGTATCTTTCAATCAGCCCCAGCATTTT
CASSTIGVSFNQPQHF
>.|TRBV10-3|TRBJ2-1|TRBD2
TGTGCCATCTCGGGACTAGCGGGAGGGCCATCCTACAATGAGCAGTTCTTC
CAISGLAGGPSYNEQFF
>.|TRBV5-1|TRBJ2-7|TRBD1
TGCGCCAGCAGCCTATCCGGGACAGGGGGCTTGATCTACGAGCAGTACTTC
CASSLSGTGGLIYEQYF
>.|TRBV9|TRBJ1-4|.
TGTGCCAGCAGCGTCGCATCTACTAGCCATAATGAAAAACTGTTTTTT
CASSVASTSHNEKLFF
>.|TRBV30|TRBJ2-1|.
TGTGCCTGCCGGACTGAGGGGCAGTTCTTC
CACRTEGQFF
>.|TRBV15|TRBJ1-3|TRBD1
TGTGCCACCAGCCCACAGGGACAGCTCTCTGGAAACACCATATATTTT
CATSPQGQLSGNTIYF
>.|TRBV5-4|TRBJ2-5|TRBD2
TGTGCCAGCAGCTTTGGGCCGGGACTAGCAAAGGAGACCCAGTACTTC
CASSFGPGLAKETQYF
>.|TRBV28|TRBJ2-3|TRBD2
TGTGCCAGCAGTTTGTGGGCCCGTGGAGGGACTAGCAACGCGCAGTATTTT
CASSLWARGGTSNAQYF
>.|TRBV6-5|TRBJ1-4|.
TGTGCCAGCAGTTACTCAGGACTTTTTCAGGAAAAACTGTTTTTT
CASSYSGLFQEKLFF
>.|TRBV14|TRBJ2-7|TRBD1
TGTGCCAGCAGCCATATGGCCCTGGACAGGGGGAATGGGATTGAGTTCTACGAGCAGTACTTC
CASSHMALDRGNGIEFYEQYF
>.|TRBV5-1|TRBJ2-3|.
TGCGCCAGCAGCTTGGCCAAAAACACAGATACGCAGTATTTT
CASSLAKNTDTQYF
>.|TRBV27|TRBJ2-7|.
TGTGCCAGCAGTTTACCCCACGGAGATGAGCAGTACTTC
CASSLPHGDEQYF
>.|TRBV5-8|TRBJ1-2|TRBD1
TGTGCCAGCAGCTTGTTGGGACAGGGGAACGGTGGCTACACCTTC
CASSLLGQGNGGYTF
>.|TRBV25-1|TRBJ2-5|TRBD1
TGTGCCAGCAGGGATTCGGGGACAGGGGAGGAGACCCAGTACTTC
CASRDSGTGEETQYF
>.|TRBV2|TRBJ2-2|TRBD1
TGTGCCAGCAGTGAGGGACAGGCTAACACCGGGGAGCTGTTTTTT
CASSEGQANTGELFF